This paragraph reports one T cell receptor beta chain. While infection was still active, Seattle patients were enrolled and then followed longitudinally. This sample was included in a study of blood T cell repertoires in COVID-19. The wider study: The analysed material was cDNA or gDNA that came from T cells, B-cell-depleted T cells, or PBMCs.

The V end was cut by 4 bases, the J end by 1 base, with 7 bases between. The CDR3 covers 13 residues. Per the germline V gene, CDR1 is LNHDA and CDR2 is SQIVND (reference sequence). Profiling relied on immunoSEQ multiplex PCR, and the TCRdb table lists in-frame clones only, not all of them. The sample consists of some 390,000 clones, 87% of them appearing once. The chain links TRBV19 to TRBJ1-1, with D possibly matching TRBD1 (5 bases). This clonotype was sampled from a woman aged 55-70 years with COVID-19, enrolled during active disease. Material for sequencing was peripheral blood. The CDR3: CASSTTGNTEAFF. The CDR3 DNA reads as TGTGCCAGTAGTACCACAGGGAACACTGAAGCTTTCTTT.